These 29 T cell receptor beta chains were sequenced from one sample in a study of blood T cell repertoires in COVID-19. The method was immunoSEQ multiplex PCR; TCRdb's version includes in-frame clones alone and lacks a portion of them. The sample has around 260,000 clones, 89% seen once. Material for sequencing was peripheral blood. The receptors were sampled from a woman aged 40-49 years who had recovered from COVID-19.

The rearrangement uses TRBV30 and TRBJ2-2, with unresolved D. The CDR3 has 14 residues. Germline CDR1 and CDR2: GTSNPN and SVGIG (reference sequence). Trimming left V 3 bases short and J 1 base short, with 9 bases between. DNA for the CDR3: TGTGCCTGGAGGGCAACCAGGAACACCGGGGAGCTGTTTTTT. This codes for CAWRATRNTGELFF. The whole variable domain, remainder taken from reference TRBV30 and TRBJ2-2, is SQTIHQWPATLVQPVGSPLSLECTVEGTSNPNLYWYRQAAGRGLQLLFYSVGIGQISSEVPQNLSASRPQDRQFILSSKKLLLSDSGFYLCAWRATRNTGELFFGEGSRLTVL.

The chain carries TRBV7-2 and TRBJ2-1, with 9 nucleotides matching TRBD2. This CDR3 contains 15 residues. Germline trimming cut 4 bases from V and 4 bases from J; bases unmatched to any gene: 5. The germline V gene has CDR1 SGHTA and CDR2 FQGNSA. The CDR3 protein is CASSSGLAKYNEQFF. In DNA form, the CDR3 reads TGTGCCAGCAGCTCGGGACTAGCCAAATACAATGAGCAGTTCTTC.

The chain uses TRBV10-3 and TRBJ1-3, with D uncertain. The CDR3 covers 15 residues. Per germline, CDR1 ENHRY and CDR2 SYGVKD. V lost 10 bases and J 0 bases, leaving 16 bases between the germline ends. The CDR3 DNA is TGTGCCAGTTGGACGGGAGATTTCTCTGGAAACACCATATATTTT. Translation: CASWTGDFSGNTIYF.

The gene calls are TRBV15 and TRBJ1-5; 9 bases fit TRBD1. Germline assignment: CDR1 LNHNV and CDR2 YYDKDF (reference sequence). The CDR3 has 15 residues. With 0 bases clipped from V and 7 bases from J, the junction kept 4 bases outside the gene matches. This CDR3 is CATSREQGARQPQHF. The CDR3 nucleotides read TGTGCCACCAGCAGAGAACAGGGGGCGAGGCAGCCCCAGCATTTT.

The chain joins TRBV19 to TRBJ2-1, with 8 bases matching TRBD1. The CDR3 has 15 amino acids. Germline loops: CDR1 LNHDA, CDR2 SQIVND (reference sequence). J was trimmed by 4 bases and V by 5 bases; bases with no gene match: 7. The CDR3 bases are TGTGCCAGTAGTTTAGGACAGGGCGGTTACAATGAGCAGTTCTTC. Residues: CASSLGQGGYNEQFF.

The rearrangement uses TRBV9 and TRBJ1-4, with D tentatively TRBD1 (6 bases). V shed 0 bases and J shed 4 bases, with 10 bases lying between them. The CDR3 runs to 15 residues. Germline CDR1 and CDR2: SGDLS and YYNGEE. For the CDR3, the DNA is TGTGCCAGCAGCGTAGGCGGACAGCTTAATGAAAAACTGTTTTTT. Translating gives CASSVGGQLNEKLFF.

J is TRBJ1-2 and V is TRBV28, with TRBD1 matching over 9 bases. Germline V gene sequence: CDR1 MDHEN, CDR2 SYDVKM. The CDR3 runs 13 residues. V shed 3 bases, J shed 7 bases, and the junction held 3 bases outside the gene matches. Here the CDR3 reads CASSLGTGSGYTF. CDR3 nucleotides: TGTGCCAGCAGTTTGGGGACAGGGTCTGGCTACACCTTC.

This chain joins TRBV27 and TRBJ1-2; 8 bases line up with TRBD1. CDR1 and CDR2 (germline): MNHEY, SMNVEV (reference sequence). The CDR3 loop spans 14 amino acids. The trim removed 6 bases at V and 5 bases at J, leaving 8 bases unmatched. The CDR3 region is CASRKTGVNYGYTF. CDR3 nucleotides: TGTGCCAGCAGAAAGACAGGGGTGAATTATGGCTACACCTTC.

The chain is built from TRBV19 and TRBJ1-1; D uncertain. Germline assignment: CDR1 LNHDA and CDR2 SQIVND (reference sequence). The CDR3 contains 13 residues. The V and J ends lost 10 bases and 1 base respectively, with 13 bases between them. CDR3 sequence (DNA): TGTGCCACGCGATCGCCCTGGAACACTGAAGCTTTCTTT. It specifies CATRSPWNTEAFF.

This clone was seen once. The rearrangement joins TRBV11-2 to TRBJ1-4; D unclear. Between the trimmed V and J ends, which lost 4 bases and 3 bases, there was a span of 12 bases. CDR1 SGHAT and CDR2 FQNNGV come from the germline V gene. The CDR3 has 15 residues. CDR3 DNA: TGTGCCAGCAGCTCCCGCATGACTTCTAATGAAAAACTGTTTTTT. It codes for CASSSRMTSNEKLFF.

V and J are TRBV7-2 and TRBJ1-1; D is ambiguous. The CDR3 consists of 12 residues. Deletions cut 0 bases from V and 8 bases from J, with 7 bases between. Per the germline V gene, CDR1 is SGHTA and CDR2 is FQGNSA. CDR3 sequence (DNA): TGTGCCAGCAGCTTAGCGGTCGGGGAAGCTTTCTTT. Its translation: CASSLAVGEAFF.

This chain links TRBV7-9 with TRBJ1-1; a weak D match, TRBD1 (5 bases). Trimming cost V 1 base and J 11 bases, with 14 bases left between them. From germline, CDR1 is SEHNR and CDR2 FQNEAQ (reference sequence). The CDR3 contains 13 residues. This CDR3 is CASSLVPSRGAFF. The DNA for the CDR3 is TGTGCCAGCAGCTTAGTTCCCAGCCGGGGGGCTTTCTTT.

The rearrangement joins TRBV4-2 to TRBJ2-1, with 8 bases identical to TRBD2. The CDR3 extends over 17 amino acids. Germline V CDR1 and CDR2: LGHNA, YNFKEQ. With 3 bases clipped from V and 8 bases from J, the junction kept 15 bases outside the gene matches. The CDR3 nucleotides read TGTGCCAGCAGCCAGGCAACCGGGCCATTAGCGGGACATGAGCAGTTCTTC. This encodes CASSQATGPLAGHEQFF.

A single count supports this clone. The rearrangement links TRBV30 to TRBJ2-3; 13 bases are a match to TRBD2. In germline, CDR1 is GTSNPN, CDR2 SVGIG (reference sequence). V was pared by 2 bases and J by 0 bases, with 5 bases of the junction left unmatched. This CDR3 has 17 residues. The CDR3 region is CAWSTGTSGTSTDTQYF. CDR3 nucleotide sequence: TGTGCCTGGAGTACAGGGACTAGCGGGACCAGCACAGATACGCAGTATTTT.

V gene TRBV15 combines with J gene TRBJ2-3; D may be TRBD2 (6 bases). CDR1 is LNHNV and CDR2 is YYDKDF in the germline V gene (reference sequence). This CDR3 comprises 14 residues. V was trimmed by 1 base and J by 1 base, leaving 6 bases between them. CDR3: CATSRGGGTDTQYF. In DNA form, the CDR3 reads TGTGCCACCAGCAGAGGCGGGGGCACAGATACGCAGTATTTT.

CDR3 sequence (DNA): TGTGCCAGCAGCCCCTTAGCCCCCGCCCGGGGGGAGCAGTACTTC. Amino acid sequence: CASSPLAPARGEQYF. The rearrangement links TRBV7-2 to TRBJ2-7; D perhaps matches TRBD2 (6 bases). This CDR3 has 15 amino acids. Germline V gene data show CDR1 as SGHTA and CDR2 as FQGNSA. V lost 5 bases and J lost 7, with 21 bases in between.

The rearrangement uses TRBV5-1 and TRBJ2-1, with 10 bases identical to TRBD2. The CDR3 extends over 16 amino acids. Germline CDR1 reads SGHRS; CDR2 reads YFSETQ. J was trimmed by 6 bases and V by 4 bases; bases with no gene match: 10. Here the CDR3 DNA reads TGCGCCAGCAGCGCCCCGCTAGCGGGAGTCCGCAATGAGCAGTTCTTC. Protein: CASSAPLAGVRNEQFF.

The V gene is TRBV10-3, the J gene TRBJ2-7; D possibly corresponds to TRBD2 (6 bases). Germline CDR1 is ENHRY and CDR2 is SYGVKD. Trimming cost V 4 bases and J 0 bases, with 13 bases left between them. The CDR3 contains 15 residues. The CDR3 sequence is CAISGGDESSYEQYF. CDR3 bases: TGTGCCATCAGTGGGGGGGACGAGAGCTCCTACGAGCAGTACTTC.

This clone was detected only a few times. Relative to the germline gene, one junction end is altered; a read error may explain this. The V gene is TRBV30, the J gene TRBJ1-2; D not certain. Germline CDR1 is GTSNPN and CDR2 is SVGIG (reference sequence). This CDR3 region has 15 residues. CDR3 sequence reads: CAWSVILANHYGYTF. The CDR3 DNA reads TGTGCCTGGAGTGTAATTCTCGCCAATCACTACGGCTACACCTTC. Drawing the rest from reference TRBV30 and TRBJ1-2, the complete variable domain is SQTIHQWPATLVQPVGSPLSLECTVEGTSNPNLYWYRQAAGRGLQLLFYSVGIGQISSEVPQNLSASRPQDRQFILSSKKLLLSDSGFYLCAWSVILANHYGYTFGSGTRLTVV.

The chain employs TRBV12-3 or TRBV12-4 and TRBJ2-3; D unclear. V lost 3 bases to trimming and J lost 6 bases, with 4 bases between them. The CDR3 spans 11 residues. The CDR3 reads CASSFSDTQYF. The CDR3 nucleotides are TGTGCCAGCAGTTTTTCTGATACGCAGTATTTT.

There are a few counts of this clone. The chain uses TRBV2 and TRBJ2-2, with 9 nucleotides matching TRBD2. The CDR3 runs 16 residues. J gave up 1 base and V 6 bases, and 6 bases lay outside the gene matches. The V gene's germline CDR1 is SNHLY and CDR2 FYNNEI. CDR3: CASSDELAGNTGELFF. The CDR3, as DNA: TGTGCCAGCAGCGACGAACTAGCGGGGAACACCGGGGAGCTGTTTTTT.

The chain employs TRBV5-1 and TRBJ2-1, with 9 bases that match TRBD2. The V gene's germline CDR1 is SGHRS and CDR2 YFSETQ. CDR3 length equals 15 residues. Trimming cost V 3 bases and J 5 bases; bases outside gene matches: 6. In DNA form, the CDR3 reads TGCGCCAGCAGCTCCGGCGGCGGGAGGGACAATGAGCAGTTCTTC. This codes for CASSSGGGRDNEQFF. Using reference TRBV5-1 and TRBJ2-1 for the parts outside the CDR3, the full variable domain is KAGVTQTPRYLIKTRGQQVTLSCSPISGHRSVSWYQQTPGQGLQFLFEYFSETQRNKGNFPGRFSGRQFSNSRSEMNVSTLELGDSALYLCASSSGGGRDNEQFFGPGTRLTVL.

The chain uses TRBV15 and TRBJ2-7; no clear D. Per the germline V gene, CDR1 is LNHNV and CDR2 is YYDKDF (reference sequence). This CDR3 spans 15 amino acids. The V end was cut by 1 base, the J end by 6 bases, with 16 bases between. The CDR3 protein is CATSRGTTTVGEQYF. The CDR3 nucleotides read TGTGCCACCAGCAGAGGTACTACGACCGTCGGCGAGCAGTACTTC. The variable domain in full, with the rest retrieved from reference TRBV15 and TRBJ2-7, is DAMVIQNPRYQVTQFGKPVTLSCSQTLNHNVMYWYQQKSSQAPKLLFHYYDKDFNNEADTPDNFQSRRPNTSFCFLDIRSPGLGDTAMYLCATSRGTTTVGEQYFGPGTRLTVT.

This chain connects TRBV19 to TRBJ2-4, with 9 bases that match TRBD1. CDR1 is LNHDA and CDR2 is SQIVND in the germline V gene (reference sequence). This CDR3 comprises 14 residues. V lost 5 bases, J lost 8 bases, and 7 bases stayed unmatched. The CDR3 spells CASSPDRGHYIQYF. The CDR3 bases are TGTGCCAGTAGTCCGGACAGGGGACACTACATTCAGTACTTC.

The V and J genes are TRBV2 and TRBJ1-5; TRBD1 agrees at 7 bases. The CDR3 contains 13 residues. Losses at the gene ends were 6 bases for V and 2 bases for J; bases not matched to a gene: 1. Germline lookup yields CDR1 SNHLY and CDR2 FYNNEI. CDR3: CASRGTGNQPQHF. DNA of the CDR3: TGTGCCAGCAGGGGGACAGGCAATCAGCCCCAGCATTTT.

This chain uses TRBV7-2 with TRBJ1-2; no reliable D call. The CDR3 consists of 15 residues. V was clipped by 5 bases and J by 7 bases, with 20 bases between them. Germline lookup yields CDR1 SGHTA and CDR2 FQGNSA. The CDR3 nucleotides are TGTGCCAGCAGCCCATTTACAGAGGGTAAAGGTGGCTACACCTTC. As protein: CASSPFTEGKGGYTF.

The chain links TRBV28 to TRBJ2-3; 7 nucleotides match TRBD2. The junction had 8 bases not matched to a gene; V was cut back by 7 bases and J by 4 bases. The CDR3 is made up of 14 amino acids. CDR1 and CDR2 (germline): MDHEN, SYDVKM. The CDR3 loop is CASTRGGRADTQYF. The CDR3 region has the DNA TGTGCCAGCACTAGGGGAGGGCGGGCAGATACGCAGTATTTT.

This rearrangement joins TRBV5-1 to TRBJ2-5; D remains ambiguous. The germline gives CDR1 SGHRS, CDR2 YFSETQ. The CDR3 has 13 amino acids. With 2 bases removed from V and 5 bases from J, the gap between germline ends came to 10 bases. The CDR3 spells CASSFERTETQYF. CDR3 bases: TGCGCCAGCAGCTTTGAGAGAACGGAGACCCAGTACTTC.

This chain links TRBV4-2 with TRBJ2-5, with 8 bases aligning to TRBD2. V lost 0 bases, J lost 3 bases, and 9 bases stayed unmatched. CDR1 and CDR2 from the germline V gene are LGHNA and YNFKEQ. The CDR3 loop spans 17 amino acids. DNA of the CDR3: TGTGCCAGCAGCCAAGAGACCACCCGGACTAGCAAAGAGACCCAGTACTTC. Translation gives CASSQETTRTSKETQYF.